This T cell receptor beta chain is from a study of blood T cell repertoires in COVID-19. Allocation to cohorts depended on clinical history reported by the participants. Germline V gene lookup returns CDR1 SQVTM and CDR2 ANQGSEA. Trimming removed 8 bases at V and 3 bases at J, with 22 bases between. This CDR3 contains 15 residues. Using immunoSEQ multiplex PCR, the repertoire was profiled, and TCRdb retains in-frame clones only, with some absent. Of approximately 170,000 clones listed, around nine tenths are singletons. The receptor comes from a young woman who had recovered from COVID-19. Sequencing was carried out using PBMCs or T cells enriched from blood (not recorded which). The chain recombines TRBV29-1 with TRBJ1-1, with D maybe TRBD1 (6 bases). The CDR3 DNA reads as TGCAGCCCGTGGCGGTGGGGCAGGGGAGACACTGAAGCTTTCTTT. Residues: CSPWRWGRGDTEAFF.